The 17 T cell receptor beta chains listed next were all sequenced from one sample in a study of T cells in Graves' hyperthyroidism and ophthalmopathy. The TCR beta CDR3 regions underwent amplification using RNA transcripts as the source. Initially, a first-round RT-PCR of the TCR CDR3 employed the HTBI primer set. TCRdb reprocessed the multiplex PCR reads via MiXCR and lists one record per CDR3 protein. The data contain more than 300,000 distinct CDR3 sequences, 15% to 20% of them seen just once; the ten biggest clones take up around a third. Sequencing used blood. Receptor source: a woman aged 25 to 39 with Graves' hyperthyroidism that later progressed to Graves' ophthalmopathy.

In this sample, this clonotype turned up many times. J is TRBJ1-1 and V is TRBV5-1; tentative D call: TRBD1 (5 bases). The CDR3 sequence is 14 residues long. The V gene lost 4 bases and the J gene lost 1 base, with 11 bases spanning the gap. CDR1 is SGHRS and CDR2 is YFSETQ in the germline V gene. The CDR3 spells CASSLYTGNTEAFF. CDR3 DNA: TGCGCCAGCAGCCTATATACAGGGAACACTGAAGCTTTCTTT.

This clonotype was counted only a few times. CDR3 nucleotides: TGTGCCAGCAGCCGCGCCAGGGGAGGGTCCGGGGAGCTGTTTTTT. It translates to CASSRARGGSGELFF. V gene TRBV7-9 combines with J gene TRBJ2-2, with a weak D call TRBD2 (7 bases). The germline V and J ends were trimmed by 5 bases and 6 bases, with 16 bases remaining between them. Germline CDR1 SEHNR, CDR2 FQNEAQ (reference sequence). The length of the CDR3 is 15 residues.

This clonotype was found many times. The rearrangement uses TRBV29-1 and TRBJ1-1; D is possibly TRBD1 (5 bases). Trimming took 7 bases from V and 4 from J, leaving 16 bases between them. Germline V CDR1 and CDR2: SQVTM, ANQGSEA. This CDR3 is built from 13 residues. The CDR3 coding sequence is TGCAGCGCGGGGTTGGACATATCCACTGAAGCTTTCTTT. Its protein is CSAGLDISTEAFF.

This clonotype was counted only a few times. The V call is TRBV14, the J call TRBJ2-2; 14 bases are a match to TRBD2. The CDR3 totals 22 residues. CDR1 is SGHDN, CDR2 FVKESK, per germline. The trim removed 0 bases at V and 5 bases at J, leaving 17 bases unmatched. CDR3 sequence reads: CASSQEALRGLAGAPGTGELFF. CDR3 in DNA: TGTGCCAGCAGCCAAGAGGCTTTAAGGGGACTAGCGGGAGCCCCGGGTACCGGGGAGCTGTTTTTT.

This clonotype was found many times. This chain uses TRBV30 with TRBJ2-2; 12 nucleotides align to TRBD2. Trimming at V came to 4 bases and at J to 3 bases, leaving 0 bases not matched to a gene. CDR3 length: 14 amino acids. Germline CDR1 reads GTSNPN; CDR2 reads SVGIG (reference sequence). CDR3 protein: CAWTSGRDTGELFF. In DNA form, the CDR3 reads TGTGCCTGGACTAGCGGGAGGGACACCGGGGAGCTGTTTTTT. Full variable domain (remainder filled in from reference TRBV30 and TRBJ2-2): SQTIHQWPATLVQPVGSPLSLECTVEGTSNPNLYWYRQAAGRGLQLLFYSVGIGQISSEVPQNLSASRPQDRQFILSSKKLLLSDSGFYLCAWTSGRDTGELFFGEGSRLTVL.

This clonotype came up a few times. The chain has TRBV14 and TRBJ1-1; TRBD1 agrees at 7 bases. CDR3 length: 13 amino acids. J gave up 3 bases and V 4 bases, and 2 bases lay outside the gene matches. CDR1 and CDR2 from the germline V gene are SGHDN and FVKESK. CDR3 region: CASSRGQYTEAFF. CDR3 DNA: TGTGCCAGCAGCCGGGGACAGTACACTGAAGCTTTCTTT.

This rearrangement joins TRBV3-1 to TRBJ1-1, with 7 nucleotides matching TRBD1. CDR1 is LGHDT and CDR2 is YNNKEL in the germline V gene (reference sequence). Trimming at V came to 1 base and at J to 1 base, leaving 15 bases not matched to a gene. The CDR3 is made up of 19 amino acids. The CDR3 reads CASSQADREVVYPNTEAFF. Here the CDR3 DNA reads TGTGCCAGCAGCCAAGCCGACAGGGAGGTCGTATACCCGAACACTGAAGCTTTCTTT.

This clonotype has ten or more counts. The V and J genes are TRBV28 and TRBJ2-7, with 7 nucleotides matching TRBD2. Per the germline V gene, CDR1 is MDHEN and CDR2 is SYDVKM. V lost 2 bases to trimming and J lost 3 bases; unmatched junction nucleotides: 1. The CDR3 totals 13 residues. In DNA form, the CDR3 reads TGTGCCAGCAGTTTAGGCGGGGGCTACGAGCAGTACTTC. This encodes CASSLGGGYEQYF. Full variable domain (missing parts from reference TRBV28 and TRBJ2-7): DVKVTQSSRYLVKRTGEKVFLECVQDMDHENMFWYRQDPGLGLRLIYFSYDVKMKEKGDIPEGYSVSREKKERFSLILESASTNQTSMYLCASSLGGGYEQYFGPGTRLTVT.

This clonotype was found many times. The chain links TRBV27 to TRBJ2-1, with D maybe TRBD2 (5 bases). Germline lookup yields CDR1 MNHEY and CDR2 SMNVEV (reference sequence). CDR3 length: 17 amino acids. The V and J ends lost 2 bases and 2 bases respectively, with 16 bases between them. CDR3 amino acids: CASSLRGFGLTYNEQFF. CDR3 sequence (DNA): TGTGCCAGCAGTTTAAGAGGGTTTGGGTTGACCTACAATGAGCAGTTCTTC.

This clonotype was observed at least ten times. V and J are TRBV6-1 and TRBJ1-1; 10 bases match TRBD1. Unmatched junction bases numbered 14, after V lost 3 bases and J lost 4 bases. The CDR3 has 18 residues. CDR1 and CDR2 (germline): MNHNS, SASEGT. This chain's CDR3 is CASSDAYYPDRGATEAFF. In DNA form, the CDR3 reads TGTGCCAGCAGTGACGCTTACTACCCGGACAGGGGGGCCACTGAAGCTTTCTTT.

V and J are TRBV11-1 and TRBJ2-1; no definite D call. The CDR3 totals 12 residues. CDR1 is SGHAT, CDR2 FQDESV, per germline (reference sequence). Trimming stripped 5 bases from V and 8 bases from J, with 10 bases between. In nucleotides, the CDR3 is TGTGCCAGCAGCCGTATTTTCTATGAGCAGTTCTTC. It translates to CASSRIFYEQFF.

The chain employs TRBV29-1 and TRBJ1-2; D remains unclear. Trimming took 0 bases from V and 2 from J, leaving 10 bases between them. This CDR3 has 14 residues. Germline CDR1 is SQVTM and CDR2 is ANQGSEA. CDR3: CSVEDLQDNYGYTF. As DNA, the CDR3 is TGCAGCGTTGAAGATCTCCAAGACAACTATGGCTACACCTTC.

This clonotype was seen at least ten times. This rearrangement joins TRBV27 to TRBJ2-7; perhaps TRBD1 as D (5 bases). The CDR3 spans 14 residues. The germline V gene encodes CDR1 MNHEY and CDR2 SMNVEV (reference sequence). V lost 5 bases and J 3 bases, leaving 14 bases between the germline ends. The CDR3 reads CASSLDSEDYEQYF. The CDR3 DNA follows: TGTGCCAGCAGTCTCGACAGCGAAGACTACGAGCAGTACTTC.

This clonotype came up many times. The V gene is TRBV11-2, the J gene TRBJ2-3; the D call may be TRBD1 or TRBD2 (5 bases each). The germline CDR1 and CDR2 sequences are SGHAT and FQNNGV. V lost 4 bases and J 7 bases, leaving 18 bases between the germline ends. The CDR3 runs to 15 residues. CDR3 sequence reads: CASSSAGTYVNTQYF. CDR3 sequence (DNA): TGTGCCAGCAGCTCGGCCGGGACCTACGTTAATACGCAGTATTTT. The full variable domain, its missing parts supplied by reference TRBV11-2 and TRBJ2-3, is EAGVAQSPRYKIIEKRQSVAFWCNPISGHATLYWYQQILGQGPKLLIQFQNNGVVDDSQLPKDRFSAERLKGVDSTLKIQPAKLEDSAVYLCASSSAGTYVNTQYFGPGTRLTVL.

The chain uses TRBV7-2 and TRBJ2-5, with D possibly TRBD1 on 5 matching bases. The CDR3 contains 14 residues. Trimming took 1 base from V and 5 from J, leaving 11 bases between them. Germline values: CDR1 SGHTA, CDR2 FQGNSA. CDR3 protein: CASSLDQGGETQYF. The CDR3, as DNA: TGTGCCAGCAGCTTAGACCAGGGTGGGGAGACCCAGTACTTC.

The chain employs TRBV20-1 and TRBJ2-2, with 7 bases that match TRBD1. The V gene end was trimmed by 4 bases and the J gene end by 2 bases; junction bases not matched to a gene: 4. The germline gives CDR1 DFQATT, CDR2 SNEGSKA (reference sequence). This CDR3 contains 14 residues. The CDR3 region is CSATGTENTGELFF. The CDR3 DNA is TGCAGTGCTACCGGGACAGAAAACACCGGGGAGCTGTTTTTT.

The CDR3 loop is CASRMGLAGDSDTQYF. The CDR3 coding sequence is TGTGCCAGCAGGATGGGACTAGCGGGAGATTCAGATACGCAGTATTTT. J is TRBJ2-3 and V is TRBV7-9; 14 bases line up with TRBD2. The CDR3 contains 16 residues. V trimming: 6 bases; J trimming: 4 bases; junction bases outside the gene matches: 6. CDR1 is SEHNR, CDR2 FQNEAQ, per germline (reference sequence).